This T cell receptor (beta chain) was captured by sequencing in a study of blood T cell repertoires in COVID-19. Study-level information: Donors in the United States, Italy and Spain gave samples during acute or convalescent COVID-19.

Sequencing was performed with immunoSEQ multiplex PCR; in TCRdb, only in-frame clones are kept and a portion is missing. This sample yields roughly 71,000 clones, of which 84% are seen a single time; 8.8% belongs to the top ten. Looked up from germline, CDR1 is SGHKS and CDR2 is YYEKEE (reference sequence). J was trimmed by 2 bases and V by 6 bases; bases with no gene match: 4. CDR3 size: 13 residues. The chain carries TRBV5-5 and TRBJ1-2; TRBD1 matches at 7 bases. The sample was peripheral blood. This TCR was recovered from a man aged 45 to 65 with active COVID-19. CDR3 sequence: CASKPTGNYGYTF. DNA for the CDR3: TGTGCCAGCAAACCGACAGGGAACTATGGCTACACCTTC.